A selection of T cell receptor beta chains follows, all from one sample in a study of blood T cell repertoires in COVID-19. Libraries were prepared by immunoSEQ multiplex PCR; TCRdb keeps only in-frame clonotypes and omits some of them. The data hold some 280,000 clones, with 89% observed a single time. The specimen sequenced was peripheral blood. These TCRs come from a woman aged 40 to 49 who had recovered from COVID-19. CDR3s include the opening cysteine and the closing phenylalanine or tryptophan. A D gene is named only where the DNA matches it firmly. Expanded clones are given a class, and other clones once, few, many or no size at all.

J gene | V gene | CDR3 length | clone size | D gene | CDR3 protein | CDR3 DNA
TRBJ2-7 | TRBV30 | 14 | . | . | CAWGRGQLSYEQYF | TGTGCCTGGGGTAGGGGTCAGTTATCCTACGAGCAGTACTTC
TRBJ1-5 | TRBV2 | 15 | . | TRBD1 | CASRTGAGSIHPQHF | TGTGCCAGCAGGACAGGGGCGGGTTCCATTCATCCCCAGCATTTT
TRBJ2-1 | TRBV19 | 16 | . | . | CASSSLGAGERNEQFF | TGTGCCAGTAGTTCGTTGGGGGCGGGAGAACGTAATGAGCAGTTCTTC
TRBJ2-2 | TRBV6-6 | 14 | . | TRBD1 | CASRAGTGNGELFF | TGTGCCAGCAGGGCCGGGACAGGGAACGGGGAGCTGTTTTTT
TRBJ1-5 | TRBV27 | 15 | few | . | CASSRAGGLYQPQHF | TGTGCCAGCAGTCGGGCGGGAGGCCTTTACCAGCCCCAGCATTTT
TRBJ1-1 | TRBV5-1 | 18 | . | TRBD1 | CASSLASMTGGLYTEAFF | TGCGCCAGCAGCTTGGCCTCGATGACAGGGGGCCTCTACACTGAAGCTTTCTTT
TRBJ2-5 | TRBV10-1 | 14 | . | . | CASSESGRAETQYF | TGCGCCAGCAGTGAGTCCGGCAGGGCAGAGACCCAGTACTTC
TRBJ1-6 | TRBV30 | 15 | . | TRBD1 | CAWSVDRGHNSPLHF | TGTGCCTGGAGTGTAGACAGGGGCCATAATTCACCCCTCCACTTT
TRBJ2-2 | TRBV5-1 | 16 | . | TRBD1 | CASTMRGTGAGGELFF | TGCGCCAGCACTATGAGAGGGACAGGGGCCGGCGGGGAGCTGTTTTTT
TRBJ2-5 | TRBV28 | 15 | . | TRBD1 | CASSWEGTGQETQYF | TGTGCCAGCAGTTGGGAAGGGACAGGTCAAGAGACCCAGTACTTC
TRBJ2-3 | TRBV4-1 | 15 | . | . | CASRTTGTSTDTQYF | TGCGCCAGCAGGACTACCGGGACTAGCACAGATACGCAGTATTTT
TRBJ1-1 | TRBV11-2 | 15 | . | . | CASKPGGGRIAEAFF | TGTGCCAGCAAACCCGGCGGGGGGCGCATCGCTGAAGCTTTCTTT
TRBJ2-7 | TRBV5-4 | 13 | . | . | CASSLGRTYEQYF | TGTGCCAGCAGCTTGGGGCGGACCTACGAGCAGTACTTC